One sample yielded the 23 T cell receptor beta chains listed below, sequenced in a study of T cells in Graves' hyperthyroidism and ophthalmopathy. RNA transcripts were the template for amplifying TCR beta CDR3 regions. The primer set for the first-round RT-PCR of the TCR CDR3 was HTBI. MiXCR, run by TCRdb on the multiplex PCR reads, gives a single entry per CDR3 protein. The sample carries around 300,000 distinct CDR3 sequences, about 25% recorded once. The sample comprised blood. These receptors were taken from a man aged 40-50 years with Graves' hyperthyroidism that later progressed to Graves' ophthalmopathy.

The chain uses TRBV12-5 and TRBJ2-2; 9 bases match TRBD2. The V segment lost 6 bases and the J segment 0 bases; nucleotides outside the gene matches: 20. There are 21 residues in the CDR3. The germline gives CDR1 LGHNT, CDR2 FRNRAP. The CDR3 reads CASGTIGLVASGNANTGELFF. As DNA, the CDR3 is TGTGCTAGTGGCACGATTGGGTTGGTCGCTAGCGGGAACGCGAACACCGGGGAGCTGTTTTTT.

Ten or more counts support this clonotype. The rearrangement uses TRBV27 and TRBJ2-2; D is possibly TRBD1 or TRBD2 (5 bases each). Trimming removed 4 bases from V and 4 bases from J, with 16 bases in between. The CDR3 has 16 amino acids. CDR1 MNHEY and CDR2 SMNVEV come from the germline V gene (reference sequence). CDR3 protein: CASSSGPRTPTGELFF. The CDR3, as DNA: TGTGCCAGCAGTTCGGGACCCCGGACACCCACCGGGGAGCTGTTTTTT.

The rearrangement joins TRBV6-1 to TRBJ2-5; D possibly corresponds to TRBD2 (6 bases). Trimming took 6 bases from V and 5 from J, leaving 13 bases between them. CDR3 size: 13 residues. Germline CDR1 and CDR2: MNHNS and SASEGT. The DNA for the CDR3 is TGTGCCAGCAGATCGCGGGACGGTGAGACCCAGTACTTC. This gives the protein CASRSRDGETQYF.

Many counts were recorded for this clonotype. The chain combines TRBV28 with TRBJ2-4, with 7 bases lining up with TRBD1. V was pared by 4 bases and J by 3 bases, with 9 bases of the junction left unmatched. This CDR3 contains 16 residues. The germline gives CDR1 MDHEN, CDR2 SYDVKM. In nucleotides, the CDR3 is TGTGCCAGCAGTTCCGGGACAGCGAGACACAAAAACATTCAGTACTTC. Its protein is CASSSGTARHKNIQYF.

This clonotype showed up many times. The V and J genes are TRBV6-5 and TRBJ2-7, with 10 positions matching TRBD2. Unmatched junction bases numbered 7, after V lost 6 bases and J lost 5 bases. This CDR3 is 14 amino acids long. Germline CDR1 and CDR2: MNHEY and SVGAGI. CDR3 amino acids: CASRPAGGPHEQYF. CDR3 bases: TGTGCCAGCAGACCAGCGGGAGGGCCTCACGAGCAGTACTTC.

V is TRBV19 and J is TRBJ1-5; possible D gene TRBD1, 6 bases. Germline CDR1 reads LNHDA; CDR2 reads SQIVND (reference sequence). The CDR3 has 15 residues. Trimming left V 7 bases short and J 2 bases short, with 15 bases between. The CDR3 DNA is TGTGCCAGTACCCATCACAGGGATGGCAATCAGCCCCAGCATTTT. Its protein product is CASTHHRDGNQPQHF.

This clonotype was found many times. This chain uses TRBV12-3 or TRBV12-4 with TRBJ2-7, with 14 positions matching TRBD2. This CDR3 region has 15 residues. With 6 bases clipped from V and 5 bases from J, the junction kept 6 bases outside the gene matches. CDR3 DNA: TGTGCCAGCAGCGGACTAGCGGGAGGCTATAACGAGCAGTACTTC. Its translation: CASSGLAGGYNEQYF.

The table lists this clonotype with many counts. The chain couples TRBV15 to TRBJ1-5, with a weak D call TRBD1 (5 bases). Trimming shortened V by 2 bases and J by 2 bases, and 16 bases separated the two germline ends. CDR1 and CDR2 from the germline V gene are LNHNV and YYDKDF (reference sequence). This CDR3 has 17 residues. The CDR3: CATSRSPTRGGNQPQHF. The CDR3 bases are TGTGCCACCAGCAGATCCCCGACGAGGGGAGGCAATCAGCCCCAGCATTTT.

In this sample, this clonotype turned up many times. The rearrangement links TRBV12-3 or TRBV12-4 to TRBJ2-5; 14 nucleotides align to TRBD2. V lost 6 bases and J lost 3; bases outside the gene matches: 3. This CDR3 spans 15 amino acids. The CDR3 protein is CASRGGLAGEETQYF. CDR3 DNA: TGTGCCAGCAGAGGGGGACTAGCGGGAGAAGAGACCCAGTACTTC.

This clonotype was seen ten or more times. V gene TRBV12-5 combines with J gene TRBJ1-1; no clear D. V lost 5 bases, J lost 1 base, and 14 bases lay in between. The length of the CDR3 is 15 residues. Germline CDR1 and CDR2: LGHNT and FRNRAP. The CDR3 reads CASGPAPTGNTEAFF. The CDR3 DNA follows: TGTGCTAGTGGTCCTGCCCCCACGGGGAACACTGAAGCTTTCTTT.

This clonotype was seen ten or more times. V is TRBV24-1 and J is TRBJ1-1, with TRBD1 matching over 8 bases. The CDR3 runs 14 residues. CDR1 and CDR2 from the germline V gene are KGHDR and SFDVKD. The junction had 3 bases not matched to a gene; V was cut back by 6 bases and J by 1 base. The CDR3 loop reads CATSQGAQNTEAFF. DNA for the CDR3: TGTGCCACCAGTCAGGGGGCGCAGAACACTGAAGCTTTCTTT.

The chain is built from TRBV20-1 and TRBJ1-3; possible D gene TRBD1, 5 bases. CDR1 and CDR2 from the germline V gene are DFQATT and SNEGSKA (reference sequence). Trimming pared 6 bases from V and 3 bases from J, leaving 9 bases between. CDR3 length: 12 amino acids. CDR3 sequence: CSARDGGNTIYF. In DNA form, the CDR3 reads TGCAGTGCCAGGGACGGTGGAAACACCATATATTTT.

This clonotype was counted many times. V gene TRBV20-1 combines with J gene TRBJ1-2, with D uncertain. The CDR3 spans 12 residues. Germline loops: CDR1 DFQATT, CDR2 SNEGSKA (reference sequence). V was pared by 6 bases and J by 4 bases, with 12 bases between. The CDR3 coding sequence is TGCAGTGCCCCGAGAGAGGGCTATGGCTACACCTTC. This codes for CSAPREGYGYTF.

This clonotype has at least ten counts. The chain couples TRBV20-1 to TRBJ2-7, with TRBD1 matching 9 bases. Unmatched junction bases numbered 8, after V lost 5 bases and J lost 0 bases. Germline V gene data show CDR1 as DFQATT and CDR2 as SNEGSKA (reference sequence). This CDR3 contains 15 residues. CDR3 protein: CSACRDRAVSYEQYF. The DNA of the CDR3 is TGCAGTGCTTGCCGGGACAGGGCCGTCTCCTACGAGCAGTACTTC.

This clonotype was recorded many times. V usage is TRBV28 and J usage is TRBJ2-2, with 7 bases lining up with TRBD2. Germline lookup yields CDR1 MDHEN and CDR2 SYDVKM. This CDR3 is 15 amino acids long. Germline trimming cut 7 bases from V and 6 bases from J; bases unmatched to any gene: 11. Here the CDR3 reads CASTNRGRAAGELFF. The CDR3 bases are TGTGCCAGCACCAACCGAGGGAGGGCCGCCGGGGAGCTGTTTTTT.

V is TRBV6-2 or TRBV6-3 and J is TRBJ2-7; 11 bases are shared with TRBD1. V trimming: 0 bases; J trimming: 4 bases; junction bases outside the gene matches: 11. Germline CDR1 and CDR2: MNHEY and SVGEGT. This CDR3 contains 18 residues. The CDR3 coding sequence is TGTGCCAGCAGTTACTCCATTTTCTCCGGGACAGGGGGATACGAGCAGTACTTC. It encodes CASSYSIFSGTGGYEQYF.

This clonotype was seen many times. V is TRBV5-1 and J is TRBJ2-7; 7 nucleotides line up with TRBD1. Germline V gene lookup returns CDR1 SGHRS and CDR2 YFSETQ. V lost 1 base, J lost 3 bases, and 4 bases stayed unmatched. The CDR3 is 14 amino acids. In nucleotides, the CDR3 is TGCGCCAGCAGCTTGCAAGGACAGGACTACGAGCAGTACTTC. Protein product: CASSLQGQDYEQYF.

This clonotype has ten or more counts. The chain couples TRBV6-5 to TRBJ2-2; D may correspond to TRBD1 or TRBD2 (9 bases each). The CDR3 spans 17 residues. V was cut by 2 bases and J by 8 bases, with 21 bases left in between. Looked up from germline, CDR1 is MNHEY and CDR2 is SVGAGI. The DNA for the CDR3 is TGTGCCAGCAGTTACCACAGGGGGCGGGAGGGTCCGGGGGAGCTGTTTTTT. Its protein product is CASSYHRGREGPGELFF.

This clonotype occurred many times. V gene TRBV10-3 combines with J gene TRBJ1-1; no reliable D call. The V gene's germline CDR1 is ENHRY and CDR2 SYGVKD. The CDR3 consists of 12 residues. Trimming left V 8 bases short and J 4 bases short, with 11 bases between. The CDR3 loop is CAIRHVSTEAFF. CDR3 in DNA: TGTGCCATCCGACACGTGTCCACTGAAGCTTTCTTT.

This clonotype was seen just once. This chain uses TRBV6-2 or TRBV6-3 with TRBJ1-1; unclear D gene. The germline V gene has CDR1 MNHEY and CDR2 SVGEGT. The CDR3 contains 14 residues. Trimming shortened V by 6 bases and J by 4 bases, and 15 bases separated the two germline ends. CDR3 sequence: CASRRRALSTEAFF. As DNA, the CDR3 is TGTGCCAGCAGGCGCCGGGCCCTCAGCACTGAAGCTTTCTTT.

This clonotype was seen at least ten times. This chain connects TRBV7-9 to TRBJ1-2, with D perhaps matching TRBD1 (6 bases). The V gene's germline CDR1 is SEHNR and CDR2 FQNEAQ (reference sequence). The CDR3 loop spans 16 amino acids. The V end was cut by 1 base, the J end by 5 bases, with 17 bases between. CDR3 region: CASSLEGHPIQYGYTF. CDR3 DNA: TGTGCCAGCAGCTTAGAGGGACACCCGATACAGTATGGCTACACCTTC.

Many counts were recorded for this clonotype. The J gene is TRBJ1-1, the V gene TRBV7-3, with 7 bases fitting TRBD1. V was pared by 0 bases and J by 4 bases, with 5 bases of the junction left unmatched. CDR1 SGHTA and CDR2 FQGTGA come from the germline V gene. The CDR3 sequence is 15 residues long. In nucleotides, the CDR3 is TGTGCCAGCAGCTTAACAGGGGGCGAAATCACTGAAGCTTTCTTT. Its translation is CASSLTGGEITEAFF.

This clonotype was counted many times. V gene TRBV25-1 combines with J gene TRBJ2-7, with TRBD2 matching 11 bases. The CDR3 has 14 residues. Germline V gives CDR1 MGHDK, CDR2 SYGVNS. V was clipped by 4 bases and J by 3 bases; unmatched bases: 2. CDR3 coding DNA: TGTGCCAGCAGTGCACTAGCGGGAGACTACGAGCAGTACTTC. Amino acid sequence: CASSALAGDYEQYF.